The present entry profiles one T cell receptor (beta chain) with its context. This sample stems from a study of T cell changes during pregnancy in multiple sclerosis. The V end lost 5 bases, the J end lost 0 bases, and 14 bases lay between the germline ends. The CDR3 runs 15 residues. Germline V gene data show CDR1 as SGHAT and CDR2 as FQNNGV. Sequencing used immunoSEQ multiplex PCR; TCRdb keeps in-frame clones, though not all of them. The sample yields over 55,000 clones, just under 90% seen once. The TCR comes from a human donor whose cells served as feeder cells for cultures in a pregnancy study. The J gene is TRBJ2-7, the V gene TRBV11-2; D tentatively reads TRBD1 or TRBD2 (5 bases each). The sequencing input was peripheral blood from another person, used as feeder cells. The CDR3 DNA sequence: TGTGCCAGCAGCACAACCTTCGGGGCCTCCTACGAGCAGTACTTC. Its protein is CASSTTFGASYEQYF.